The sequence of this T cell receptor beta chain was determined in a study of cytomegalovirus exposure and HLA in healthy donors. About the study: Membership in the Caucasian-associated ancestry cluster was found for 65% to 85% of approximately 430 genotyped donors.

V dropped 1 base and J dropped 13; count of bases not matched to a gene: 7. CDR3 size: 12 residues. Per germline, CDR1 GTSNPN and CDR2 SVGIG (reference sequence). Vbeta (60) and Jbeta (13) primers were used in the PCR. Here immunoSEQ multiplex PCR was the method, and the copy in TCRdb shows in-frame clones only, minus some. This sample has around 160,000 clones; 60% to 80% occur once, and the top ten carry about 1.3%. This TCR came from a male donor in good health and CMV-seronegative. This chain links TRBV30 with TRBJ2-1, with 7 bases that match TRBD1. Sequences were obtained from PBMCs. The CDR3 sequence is CAWSETGAGQFF. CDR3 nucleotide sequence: TGTGCCTGGAGTGAAACAGGGGCGGGCCAGTTCTTC.